These 15 T cell receptor beta chains came from one sample sequenced in a study of T-cell reconstitution after alpha-beta-depleted transplantation in children. During its preparation, the TCRbeta library received unique molecular identifiers. Via MiXCR, TCRdb re-called the PCR reads, giving one row per CDR3 protein. The repertoire consists of about 250,000 distinct CDR3 sequences, with more than 20% occurring once and the leading ten covering about 5%. The sequences come from PBMCs, mostly from graft donor cells, collected 360 days after TCRalphabeta/CD19-depleted stem cell transplant. The receptors originated from a female patient aged 2 to 10 who had a stem cell transplant for congenital amegakaryocytic thrombocytopenia, so the T cells may come from the graft donor.

The rearrangement joins TRBV29-1 to TRBJ2-7; no reliable D call. The germline CDR1 and CDR2 sequences are SQVTM and ANQGSEA. The CDR3 sequence is 11 residues long. V dropped 3 bases and J dropped 3 bases, with 6 bases sitting between them. The CDR3 is CSVDLDYEQYF. The CDR3 DNA reads TGCAGCGTTGACTTGGACTACGAGCAGTACTTC.

This clonotype was counted a few times. The chain employs TRBV3-1 and TRBJ2-3; 7 bases are shared with TRBD2. The V gene's germline CDR1 is LGHDT and CDR2 YNNKEL (reference sequence). V gave up 3 bases and J gave up 4 bases; unmatched junction bases: 4. The CDR3 runs 14 residues. CDR3: CASSQRTRADTQYF. CDR3 DNA sequence: TGTGCCAGCAGCCAGAGGACTAGGGCAGATACGCAGTATTTT.

The J gene is TRBJ1-2, the V gene TRBV6-2 or TRBV6-3; the D is unclear. Trimming cost V 6 bases and J 5 bases, with 7 bases left between them. Germline-derived CDR1 and CDR2 are MNHEY and SVGEGT. This CDR3 comprises 11 residues. The CDR3 protein is CASRLRYGYTF. DNA of the CDR3: TGTGCCAGCAGATTGAGATATGGCTACACCTTC.

The gene calls are TRBV20-1 and TRBJ2-1; possible D gene TRBD2, 5 bases. Germline-derived CDR1 and CDR2 are DFQATT and SNEGSKA (reference sequence). This CDR3 contains 11 residues. The CDR3 nucleotides are TGCAGCGCTCGCGGGTACAATGAGCAGTTCTTC. It yields the protein CSARGYNEQFF.

The chain recombines TRBV11-3 with TRBJ2-1; TRBD1 matches 7 bases. With V trimmed by 1 base and J by 6 bases, 6 bases remained unmatched. The length of the CDR3 is 15 residues. Per the germline V gene, CDR1 is SGHNT and CDR2 is YENEEA. DNA for the CDR3: TGTGCCAGCAGCTTAGGCAGGACAGGCTTCAATGAGCAGTTCTTC. Encoded protein: CASSLGRTGFNEQFF.

This chain uses TRBV29-1 with TRBJ2-4; 11 bases match TRBD1. The CDR3 length is 14 residues. Trimming removed 6 bases from V and 2 bases from J; junction bases left unmatched: 3. CDR1 and CDR2 from the germline V gene are SQVTM and ANQGSEA. The CDR3 sequence: CSVRTGGSKNIQYF. DNA for the CDR3: TGCAGCGTCAGGACAGGGGGCTCCAAAAACATTCAGTACTTC.

The chain couples TRBV27 to TRBJ2-1; TRBD2 agrees at 13 bases. After removal of 0 bases from V and 7 bases from J, the junction contained 3 bases not matched to a gene. Germline V lookup: CDR1 MNHEY, CDR2 SMNVEV (reference sequence). The CDR3 totals 16 residues. The CDR3 sequence is CASSLSGTSGTNEQFF. CDR3 nucleotides: TGTGCCAGCAGTTTATCCGGGACTAGCGGGACGAATGAGCAGTTCTTC.

This clonotype came up once. The J gene is TRBJ2-3, the V gene TRBV7-6, with TRBD2 matching 7 bases. The germline V gene has CDR1 SGHVS and CDR2 FNYEAQ. The ends lost 5 bases at V and 3 bases at J; junction bases unmatched: 14. This CDR3 contains 17 residues. CDR3 loop: CASSPSVWRGTTDTQYF. The CDR3 region has the DNA TGTGCCAGCAGCCCGAGCGTTTGGCGGGGGACGACAGATACGCAGTATTTT.

This chain joins TRBV4-1 and TRBJ2-7; 8 bases are shared with TRBD1. The CDR3 is made up of 16 amino acids. Germline CDR1 and CDR2: MGHRA and YSYEKL. V trimming: 2 bases; J trimming: 0 bases; junction bases outside the gene matches: 6. The CDR3 DNA is TGCGCCAGCAGCCAACGCACAGGGGGTGGCTCCTACGAGCAGTACTTC. It is translated as CASSQRTGGGSYEQYF.

The chain joins TRBV6-1 to TRBJ2-3; 8 bases fit TRBD1. Trimming removed 1 base from V and 6 bases from J; junction bases left unmatched: 15. The CDR3 consists of 18 residues. Germline CDR1 reads MNHNS; CDR2 reads SASEGT. CDR3 sequence (DNA): TGTGCCAGCAGTGAAGGGCGAGTTGGCAGGGGGCGTGCGGATACGCAGTATTTT. Translated, it gives CASSEGRVGRGRADTQYF.

This clonotype was recorded a few times. The chain recombines TRBV4-2 with TRBJ2-5, with D possibly being TRBD1 or TRBD2 (5 bases each). The CDR3 loop spans 16 amino acids. The germline CDR1 and CDR2 sequences are LGHNA and YNFKEQ. Trimming removed 0 bases from V and 7 bases from J, with 18 bases in between. The CDR3 spells CASSQEAGPGGGTQYF. The CDR3 coding sequence is TGTGCCAGCAGCCAAGAAGCCGGACCGGGTGGGGGGACCCAGTACTTC.

This clonotype was seen more than once but under ten times. V usage is TRBV5-1 and J usage is TRBJ2-4; D is perhaps TRBD2 (6 bases). The germline CDR1 and CDR2 sequences are SGHRS and YFSETQ. The V gene lost 0 bases and the J gene lost 6 bases, with 13 bases spanning the gap. The CDR3 loop spans 15 amino acids. The CDR3 region is CASSLVGGEGNIQYF. In DNA form, the CDR3 reads TGCGCCAGCAGCTTGGTGGGCGGGGAAGGAAACATTCAGTACTTC.

V is TRBV6-1 and J is TRBJ2-5; 9 bases align to TRBD2. Germline CDR1 and CDR2: MNHNS and SASEGT. The CDR3 totals 17 residues. After removal of 6 bases from V and 0 bases from J, the junction contained 11 bases not matched to a gene. CDR3 sequence (DNA): TGTGCCAGCAGCCGCGGGAGGGCTAGAGCGTACCAAGAGACCCAGTACTTC. The encoded protein is CASSRGRARAYQETQYF.

This clonotype was detected a few times. The chain combines TRBV6-5 with TRBJ1-2; no firm D call. CDR1 and CDR2 from the germline V gene are MNHEY and SVGAGI. Deletions cut 2 bases from V and 6 bases from J, with 13 bases between. This CDR3 comprises 14 residues. This CDR3 reads CASSYKGVGDGYTF. CDR3 nucleotide sequence: TGTGCCAGCAGTTACAAGGGAGTTGGGGATGGCTACACCTTC.

The chain carries TRBV16 and TRBJ2-5; weak D call: TRBD1 (6 bases). This CDR3 spans 14 amino acids. The germline V gene encodes CDR1 KGHSY and CDR2 FQNENV. V dropped 0 bases and J dropped 1 base, with 6 bases sitting between them. This CDR3 reads CASSQSDSQETQYF. In DNA, the CDR3 is TGTGCCAGCAGCCAATCGGACAGCCAAGAGACCCAGTACTTC.